These 12 T cell receptor beta chains share one sample of origin, sequenced in a study of blood T cell repertoires in COVID-19. Profiled with immunoSEQ multiplex PCR; TCRdb holds only in-frame clones, not every one. The sample consists of more than 250,000 clones, around 86% of them appearing once. The specimen sequenced was peripheral blood. The source of these receptors is a woman between 50 and 59 years old with acute or convalescent COVID-19.

The V gene is TRBV29-1, the J gene TRBJ2-1; 8 bases are a match to TRBD2. CDR3 length: 15 amino acids. Losses at the gene ends were 4 bases for V and 0 bases for J; bases not matched to a gene: 5. CDR1 is SQVTM and CDR2 is ANQGSEA in the germline V gene. The CDR3 nucleotides read TGCAGCGTTGTGTTAAGCGGGAGCTCCTACAATGAGCAGTTCTTC. Amino acids: CSVVLSGSSYNEQFF.

The chain uses TRBV18 and TRBJ2-7, with D tentatively TRBD1 (5 bases). The CDR3 spans 13 residues. V gave up 5 bases and J gave up 5 bases, with 13 bases separating them. Per the germline V gene, CDR1 is KGHSH and CDR2 is LQKENI. The CDR3 DNA sequence: TGTGCCAGCTCAGGTCGGCAGGGCGACGAGCAGTACTTC. Translated: CASSGRQGDEQYF.

The rearrangement uses TRBV27 and TRBJ2-1; D possibly corresponds to TRBD1 (6 bases). V lost 3 bases and J 4 bases, leaving 10 bases between the germline ends. CDR1 and CDR2 (germline): MNHEY, SMNVEV (reference sequence). This CDR3 region has 14 residues. The CDR3 nucleotides read TGTGCCAGCAGTTTTGCAGGGGTGTACAATGAGCAGTTCTTC. It codes for CASSFAGVYNEQFF.

The chain is built from TRBV9 and TRBJ1-4; TRBD1 might be the D (6 bases). Germline V gene lookup returns CDR1 SGDLS and CDR2 YYNGEE. Trimming removed 2 bases from V and 8 bases from J, with 16 bases in between. The CDR3 length is 15 residues. The chain's CDR3 is CASSVAPQGEEKLFF. The CDR3 region has the DNA TGTGCCAGCAGCGTCGCCCCACAGGGCGAAGAAAAACTGTTTTTT.

The chain employs TRBV2 and TRBJ1-5; no clear D gene. The ends were cut back, 11 bases at V and 6 bases at J, with 17 bases in the middle. Germline V gene data show CDR1 as SNHLY and CDR2 as FYNNEI. The length of the CDR3 is 13 residues. CDR3 protein: CAGRGRITQPQHF. The CDR3 bases are TGTGCCGGGCGGGGTAGAATTACTCAGCCCCAGCATTTT.

The V and J genes are TRBV27 and TRBJ2-7, with no clear D. V shed 2 bases and J shed 11 bases, with 16 bases lying between them. The germline V gene has CDR1 MNHEY and CDR2 SMNVEV (reference sequence). The CDR3 is 13 amino acids. The CDR3 reads CASSLTFDSTKYF. CDR3 bases: TGTGCCAGCAGTTTAACCTTCGACTCCACGAAGTACTTC.

The chain links TRBV5-8 to TRBJ2-1; tentative D call: TRBD2 (6 bases). The CDR3 extends over 13 amino acids. V was trimmed by 2 bases and J by 8 bases, leaving 11 bases between them. From germline, CDR1 is SGHTS and CDR2 YDEGEE. The chain's CDR3 is CASSFREKDEQFF. CDR3 DNA: TGTGCCAGCAGCTTCCGGGAGAAGGATGAGCAGTTCTTC.

V usage is TRBV9 and J usage is TRBJ2-1, with 11 nucleotides matching TRBD2. Trimming took 3 bases from V and 5 from J; bases not matched to a gene: 4. This CDR3 has 15 amino acids. The germline CDR1 and CDR2 sequences are SGDLS and YYNGEE. DNA of the CDR3: TGTGCCAGCAGCGGAACTAGCGGGGGACACAATGAGCAGTTCTTC. Translated: CASSGTSGGHNEQFF.

The chain carries TRBV3-1 (or the pseudogene TRBV3-2) and TRBJ1-1, with 7 nucleotides matching TRBD1. The CDR3 consists of 14 residues. Germline V gene lookup returns CDR1 LGHDT and CDR2 YNNKEL (reference sequence). V shed 4 bases and J 1 base; nucleotides not matched to a gene: 3. CDR3 in DNA: TGTGCCAGCAGCCGACAGGGAGAGAACACTGAAGCTTTCTTT. Translating it yields CASSRQGENTEAFF.

The genes are TRBV9 and TRBJ2-5, with a weak D call TRBD2 (5 bases). Germline CDR1 reads SGDLS; CDR2 reads YYNGEE. V was trimmed by 0 bases and J by 2 bases, leaving 14 bases between them. The CDR3 extends over 16 amino acids. CDR3 in DNA: TGTGCCAGCAGCGTAGGTAGCGCGACTGCTCAAGAGACCCAGTACTTC. Translating gives CASSVGSATAQETQYF. Drawing the rest from reference TRBV9 and TRBJ2-5, the complete variable domain is DSGVTQTPKHLITATGQRVTLRCSPRSGDLSVYWYQQSLDQGLQFLIQYYNGEERAKGNILERFSAQQFPDLHSELNLSSLELGDSALYFCASSVGSATAQETQYFGPGTRLLVL.

The genes are TRBV18 and TRBJ2-2; 10 nucleotides agree with TRBD2. Losses at the gene ends were 6 bases for V and 5 bases for J; bases not matched to a gene: 12. CDR1 is KGHSH, CDR2 LQKENI, per germline. This CDR3 has 17 amino acids. The CDR3 loop reads CASSPGLAGARTGELFF. The CDR3 bases are TGTGCCAGCTCTCCAGGGCTAGCGGGAGCTCGAACCGGGGAGCTGTTTTTT.

V is TRBV6-5 and J is TRBJ1-3; 7 positions match TRBD1. Germline-derived CDR1 and CDR2 are MNHEY and SVGAGI. V shed 6 bases and J 4 bases; nucleotides not matched to a gene: 3. This CDR3 has 13 amino acids. The DNA for the CDR3 is TGTGCCAGCAGGTCAGGGGGAGGAAACACCATATATTTT. Its protein product is CASRSGGGNTIYF.